The 3 T cell receptor beta chains in this list originate from one sample, sequenced in a study of control samples from healthy donors and cancer patients. TCRdb's table, derived via immunoSEQ multiplex PCR, lists solely in-frame clones and lacks some. The table records more than 95,000 clones, about 80% of them present only once. Material for sequencing was blood. The receptors come from a woman aged 45-60 years in good health.

The V call is TRBV24-1, the J call TRBJ2-3, with a possible D match to TRBD1 (6 bases). Germline lookup yields CDR1 KGHDR and CDR2 SFDVKD. The CDR3 consists of 16 residues. The V end lost 0 bases, the J end lost 2 bases, and 11 bases lay between the germline ends. The CDR3: CATSDLKTGYTDTQYF. The CDR3 DNA sequence: TGTGCCACCAGTGATTTGAAGACAGGTTACACAGATACGCAGTATTTT.

This chain connects TRBV2 to TRBJ1-5; the D gene is possibly TRBD1 (6 bases). There are 15 residues in the CDR3. Trimming shortened V by 4 bases and J by 3 bases, and 13 bases separated the two germline ends. Germline assignment: CDR1 SNHLY and CDR2 FYNNEI. This CDR3 is CASSVSGQLNQPQHF. The CDR3 DNA reads as TGTGCCAGCAGTGTAAGCGGACAGCTCAATCAGCCCCAGCATTTT.

The chain links TRBV24-1 to TRBJ2-1; possibly TRBD2 for D (5 bases). Germline V CDR1 and CDR2: KGHDR, SFDVKD. The CDR3 contains 16 residues. V was pared by 10 bases and J by 4 bases, with 22 bases between. The DNA of the CDR3 is TGTGCCACTAACGACGGGGAAGGCACGGGGTACAATGAGCAGTTCTTC. Translating it yields CATNDGEGTGYNEQFF.